This T cell receptor (beta chain) stems from a study of blood T cell repertoires in COVID-19. The CDR3 is 15 amino acids. Germline lookup yields CDR1 MNHEY and CDR2 SMNVEV (reference sequence). Between the trimmed V and J ends, which lost 6 bases and 1 base, there was a span of 13 bases. Clones were sequenced by immunoSEQ multiplex PCR, and TCRdb holds only the in-frame ones, with some missing. The sample has about 58,000 clones; about 86% are singletons. The chain is built from TRBV27 and TRBJ2-1; possible D gene TRBD2, 5 bases. The sample taken for sequencing was peripheral blood. This TCR derives from a man older than 75 with COVID-19, enrolled during active disease. CDR3: CASSHERGSYNEQFF. CDR3 sequence (DNA): TGTGCCAGCAGCCATGAGAGAGGGTCCTACAATGAGCAGTTCTTC.